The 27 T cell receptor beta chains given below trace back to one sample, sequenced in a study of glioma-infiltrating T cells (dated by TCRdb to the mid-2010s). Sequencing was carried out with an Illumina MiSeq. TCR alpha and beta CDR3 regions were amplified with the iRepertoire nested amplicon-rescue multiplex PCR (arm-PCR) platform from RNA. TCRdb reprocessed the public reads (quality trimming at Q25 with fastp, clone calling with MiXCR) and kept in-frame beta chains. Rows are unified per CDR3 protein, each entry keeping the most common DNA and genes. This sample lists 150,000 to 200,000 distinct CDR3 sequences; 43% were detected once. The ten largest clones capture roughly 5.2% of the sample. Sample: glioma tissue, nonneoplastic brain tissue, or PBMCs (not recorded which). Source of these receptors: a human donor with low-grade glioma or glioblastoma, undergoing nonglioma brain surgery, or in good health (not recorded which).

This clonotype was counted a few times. The CDR3 DNA follows: TGCGCCAGCAGCCAAGCCCGCAGACAGCAAGATACGCAGTATTTT. Translated, it gives CASSQARRQQDTQYF. The J gene is TRBJ2-3, the V gene TRBV4-1, with D tentatively TRBD1 (5 bases). V lost 1 base, J lost 5 bases, and 13 bases lay in between. There are 15 residues in the CDR3. CDR1 is MGHRA and CDR2 is YSYEKL in the germline V gene.

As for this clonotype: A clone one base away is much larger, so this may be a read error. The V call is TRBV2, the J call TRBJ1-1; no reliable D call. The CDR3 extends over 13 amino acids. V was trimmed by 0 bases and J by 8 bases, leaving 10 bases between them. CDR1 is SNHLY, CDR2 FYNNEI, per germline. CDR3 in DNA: TGTGCCAGCAGTGAAGCGCTCCTGGGGGAAGCTTTCTTT. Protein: CASSEALLGEAFF.

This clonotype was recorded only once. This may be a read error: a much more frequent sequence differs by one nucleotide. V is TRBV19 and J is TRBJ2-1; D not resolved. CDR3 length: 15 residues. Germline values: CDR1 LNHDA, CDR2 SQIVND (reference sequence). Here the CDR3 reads CASSILLHSYNKQFF. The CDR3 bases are TGTGCCAGTAGTATTTTACTACACTCCTACAATAAGCAGTTCTTC.

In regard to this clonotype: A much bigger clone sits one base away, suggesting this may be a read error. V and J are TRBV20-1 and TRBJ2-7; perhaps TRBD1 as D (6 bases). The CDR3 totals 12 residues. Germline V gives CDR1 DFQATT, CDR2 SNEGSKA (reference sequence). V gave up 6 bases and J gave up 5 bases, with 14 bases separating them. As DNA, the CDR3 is TGCAGTGCCCACGACACAGGGAACGAGCAGTACTTC. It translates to CSAHDTGNEQYF.

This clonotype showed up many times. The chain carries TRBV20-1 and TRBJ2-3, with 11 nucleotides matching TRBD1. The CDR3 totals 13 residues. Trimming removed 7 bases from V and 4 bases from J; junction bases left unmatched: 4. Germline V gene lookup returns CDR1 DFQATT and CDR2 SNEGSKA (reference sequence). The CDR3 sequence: CSVRTGGADTQYF. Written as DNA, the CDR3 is TGCAGTGTTCGGACAGGGGGCGCAGATACGCAGTATTTT.

CDR3 DNA: TGTGCCAGCAGCTTAACGACAGGGAGTCTACGGCCCCAGCATTTT. Protein sequence: CASSLTTGSLRPQHF. V gene TRBV28 combines with J gene TRBJ1-5; 7 positions match TRBD1. The junction had 14 bases not matched to a gene; V was cut back by 6 bases and J by 9 bases. Germline V CDR1 and CDR2: MDHEN, SYDVKM. The CDR3 is made up of 15 amino acids.

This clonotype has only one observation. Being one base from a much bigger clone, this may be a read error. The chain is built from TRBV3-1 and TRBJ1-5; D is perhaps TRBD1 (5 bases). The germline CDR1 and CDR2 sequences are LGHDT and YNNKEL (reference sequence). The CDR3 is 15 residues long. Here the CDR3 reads CASSQDGGLNQPKHF. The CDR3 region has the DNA TGTGCCAGCAGCCAAGATGGGGGTTTAAATCAGCCCAAGCATTTT.

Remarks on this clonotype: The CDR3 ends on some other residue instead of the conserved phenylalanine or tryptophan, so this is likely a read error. CDR3 residues: CANRDRACNQPQHS. In DNA form, the CDR3 reads TGTGCCAACCGAGACAGGGCTTGCAATCAGCCCCAGCATTCT. The V call is TRBV19, the J call TRBJ1-5; 7 positions match TRBD1. After removal of 10 bases from V and 2 bases from J, the junction contained 8 bases not matched to a gene. In germline, CDR1 is LNHDA, CDR2 SQIVND (reference sequence). The CDR3 contains 14 residues.

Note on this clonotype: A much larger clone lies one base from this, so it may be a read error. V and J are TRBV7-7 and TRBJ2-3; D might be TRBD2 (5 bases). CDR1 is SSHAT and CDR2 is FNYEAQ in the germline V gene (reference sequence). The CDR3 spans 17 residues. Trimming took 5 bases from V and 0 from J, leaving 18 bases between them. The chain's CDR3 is CASSPSTNGTSTDTQYF. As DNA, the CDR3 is TGTGCCAGCAGCCCATCGACTAACGGTACTAGCACAGATACGCAGTATTTT. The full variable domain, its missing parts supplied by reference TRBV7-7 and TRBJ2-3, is GAGVSQSPRYKVTKRGQDVTLRCDPISSHATLYWYQQALGQGPEFLTYFNYEAQPDKSGLPSDRFSAERPEGSISTLTIQRTEQRDSAMYRCASSPSTNGTSTDTQYFGPGTRLTVL.

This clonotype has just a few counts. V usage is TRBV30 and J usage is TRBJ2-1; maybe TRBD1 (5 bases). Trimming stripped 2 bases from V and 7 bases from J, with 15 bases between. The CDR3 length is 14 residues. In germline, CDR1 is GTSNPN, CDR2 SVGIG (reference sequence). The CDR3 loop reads CAWSPGIPRNEQFF. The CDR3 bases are TGTGCCTGGAGTCCAGGGATCCCGCGGAATGAGCAGTTCTTC.

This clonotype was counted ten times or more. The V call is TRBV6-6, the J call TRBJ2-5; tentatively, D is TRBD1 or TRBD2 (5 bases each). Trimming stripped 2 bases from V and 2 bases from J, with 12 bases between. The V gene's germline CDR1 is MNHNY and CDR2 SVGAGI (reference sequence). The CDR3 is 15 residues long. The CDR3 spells CASSYTGTVQETQYF. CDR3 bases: TGTGCCAGCAGTTACACGGGGACGGTACAAGAGACCCAGTACTTC.

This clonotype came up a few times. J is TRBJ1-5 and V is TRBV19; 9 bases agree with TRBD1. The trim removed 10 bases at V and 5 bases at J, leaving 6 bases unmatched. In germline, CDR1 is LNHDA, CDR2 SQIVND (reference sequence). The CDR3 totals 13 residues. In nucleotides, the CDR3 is TGTGCCACTCAGGGACAGGGTCATCAGCCCCAGCATTTT. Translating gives CATQGQGHQPQHF.

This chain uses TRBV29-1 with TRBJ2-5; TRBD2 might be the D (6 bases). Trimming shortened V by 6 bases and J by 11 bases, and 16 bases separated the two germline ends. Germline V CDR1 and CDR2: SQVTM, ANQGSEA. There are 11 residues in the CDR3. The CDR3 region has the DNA TGCAGCGTGGAGGGGTACAATGAGCAGTACTTC. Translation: CSVEGYNEQYF.

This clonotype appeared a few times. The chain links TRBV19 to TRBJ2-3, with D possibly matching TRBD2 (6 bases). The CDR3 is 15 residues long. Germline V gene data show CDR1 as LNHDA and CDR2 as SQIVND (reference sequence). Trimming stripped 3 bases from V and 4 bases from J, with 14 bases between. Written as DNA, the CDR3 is TGTGCCAGTAGTATCGCCGGGAGCAGCGCAGATACGCAGTATTTT. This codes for CASSIAGSSADTQYF.

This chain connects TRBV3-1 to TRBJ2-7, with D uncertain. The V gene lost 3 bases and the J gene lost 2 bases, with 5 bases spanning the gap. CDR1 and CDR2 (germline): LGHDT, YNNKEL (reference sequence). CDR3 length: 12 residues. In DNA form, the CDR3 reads TGTGCCAGCAGCCATCGGGCCTACGAGCAGTACTTC. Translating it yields CASSHRAYEQYF.

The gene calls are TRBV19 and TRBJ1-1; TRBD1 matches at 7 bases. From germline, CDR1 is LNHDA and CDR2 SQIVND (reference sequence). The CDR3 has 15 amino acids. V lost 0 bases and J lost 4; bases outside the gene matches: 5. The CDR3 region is CASSIETGVITEAFF. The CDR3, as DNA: TGTGCCAGTAGTATAGAAACAGGGGTGATCACTGAAGCTTTCTTT.

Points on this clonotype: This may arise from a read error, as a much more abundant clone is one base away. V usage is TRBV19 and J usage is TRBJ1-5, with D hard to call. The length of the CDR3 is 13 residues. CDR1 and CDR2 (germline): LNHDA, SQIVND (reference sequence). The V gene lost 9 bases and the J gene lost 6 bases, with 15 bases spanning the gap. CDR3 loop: CASSMVDGQPQHF. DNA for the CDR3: TGTGCCAGCAGCATGGTAGATGGTCAGCCCCAGCATTTT.

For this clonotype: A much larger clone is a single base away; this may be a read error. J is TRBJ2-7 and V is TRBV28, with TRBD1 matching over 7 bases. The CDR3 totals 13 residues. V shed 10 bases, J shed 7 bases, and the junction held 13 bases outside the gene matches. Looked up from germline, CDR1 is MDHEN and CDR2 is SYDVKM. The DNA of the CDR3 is TGTGCCACGACGGGACAGATGTTCTGTGAGCAGTACTTC. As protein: CATTGQMFCEQYF.

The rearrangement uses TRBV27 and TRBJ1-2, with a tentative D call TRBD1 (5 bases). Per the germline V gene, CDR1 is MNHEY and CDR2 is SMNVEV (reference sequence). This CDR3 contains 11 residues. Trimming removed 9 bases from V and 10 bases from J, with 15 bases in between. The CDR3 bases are TGTGCCAGGAGTGGGCAGGGTACCTACACCTTC. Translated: CARSGQGTYTF.

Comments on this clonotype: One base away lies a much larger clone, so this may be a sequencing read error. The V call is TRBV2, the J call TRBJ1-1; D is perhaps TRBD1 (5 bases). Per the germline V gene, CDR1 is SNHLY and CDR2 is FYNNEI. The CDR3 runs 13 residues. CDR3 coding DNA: TGTCCCAGCAGTGCAGGGCCAGCTTATGAAGCTTTCTTT. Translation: CPSSAGPAYEAFF.

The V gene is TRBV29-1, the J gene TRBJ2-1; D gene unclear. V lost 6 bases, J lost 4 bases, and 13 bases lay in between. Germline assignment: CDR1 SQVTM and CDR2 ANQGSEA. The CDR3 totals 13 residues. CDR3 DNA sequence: TGCAGCGTGAACGTGATCCGTTACAATGAGCAGTTCTTC. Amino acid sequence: CSVNVIRYNEQFF.

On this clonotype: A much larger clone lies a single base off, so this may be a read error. CDR3 in DNA: TGTGCCAGCAGTGGACTAGAGGGAGGGCCAGATACGCAGTATTTT. Its translation is CASSGLEGGPDTQYF. The chain carries TRBV6-5 and TRBJ2-3; 7 bases are a match to TRBD2. Germline V gene data show CDR1 as MNHEY and CDR2 as SVGAGI. J was trimmed by 4 bases and V by 5 bases; bases with no gene match: 9. The CDR3 has 15 residues.

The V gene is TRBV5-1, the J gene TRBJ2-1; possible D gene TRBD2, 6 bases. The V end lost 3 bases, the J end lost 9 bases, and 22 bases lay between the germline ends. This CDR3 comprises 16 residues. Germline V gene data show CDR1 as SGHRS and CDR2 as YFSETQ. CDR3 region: CASSSLQGGSQAEQFF. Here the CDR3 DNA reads TGCGCCAGCAGCTCTCTCCAGGGAGGTAGCCAGGCTGAGCAGTTCTTC. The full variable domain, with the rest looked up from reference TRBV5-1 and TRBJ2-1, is KAGVTQTPRYLIKTRGQQVTLSCSPISGHRSVSWYQQTPGQGLQFLFEYFSETQRNKGNFPGRFSGRQFSNSRSEMNVSTLELGDSALYLCASSSLQGGSQAEQFFGPGTRLTVL.

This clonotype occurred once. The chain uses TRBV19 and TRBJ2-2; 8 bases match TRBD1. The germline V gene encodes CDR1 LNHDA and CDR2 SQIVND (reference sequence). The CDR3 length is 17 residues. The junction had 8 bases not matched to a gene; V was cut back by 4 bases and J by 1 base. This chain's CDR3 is CASSTFTGTGNTGELFF. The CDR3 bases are TGTGCCAGTAGTACCTTCACCGGGACAGGGAACACCGGGGAGCTGTTTTTT.

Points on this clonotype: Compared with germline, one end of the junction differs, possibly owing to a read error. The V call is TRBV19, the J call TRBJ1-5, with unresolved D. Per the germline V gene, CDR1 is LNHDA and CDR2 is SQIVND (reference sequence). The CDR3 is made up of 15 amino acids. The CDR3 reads CASSIGSPNNRPQHF. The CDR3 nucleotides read TGTGCCAGTAGTATTGGCAGCCCCAACAATCGGCCCCAGCATTTT.

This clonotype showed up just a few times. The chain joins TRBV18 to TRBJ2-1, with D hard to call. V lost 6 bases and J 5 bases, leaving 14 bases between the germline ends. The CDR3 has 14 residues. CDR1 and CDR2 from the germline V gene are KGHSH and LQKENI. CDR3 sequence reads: CASSRLEANNEQFF. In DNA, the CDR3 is TGTGCCAGCTCCCGCTTAGAAGCGAACAATGAGCAGTTCTTC.

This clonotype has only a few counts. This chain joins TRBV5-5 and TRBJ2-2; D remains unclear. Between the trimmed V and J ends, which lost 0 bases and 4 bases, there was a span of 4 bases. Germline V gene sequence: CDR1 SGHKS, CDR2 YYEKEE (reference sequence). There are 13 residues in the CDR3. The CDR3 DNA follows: TGTGCCAGCAGCTTGGTTCTCACCGGGGAGCTGTTTTTT. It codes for CASSLVLTGELFF.